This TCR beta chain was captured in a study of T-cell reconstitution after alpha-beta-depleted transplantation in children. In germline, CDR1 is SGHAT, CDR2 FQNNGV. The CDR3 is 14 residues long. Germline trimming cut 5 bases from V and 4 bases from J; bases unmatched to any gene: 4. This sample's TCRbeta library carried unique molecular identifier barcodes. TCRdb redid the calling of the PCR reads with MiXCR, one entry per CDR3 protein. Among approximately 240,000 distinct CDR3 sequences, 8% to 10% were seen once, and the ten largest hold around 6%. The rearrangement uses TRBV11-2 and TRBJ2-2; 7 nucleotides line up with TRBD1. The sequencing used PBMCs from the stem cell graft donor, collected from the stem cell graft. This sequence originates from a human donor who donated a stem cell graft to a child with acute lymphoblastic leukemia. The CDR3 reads CASSQTGFTGELFF. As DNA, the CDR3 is TGTGCCAGCAGCCAGACAGGGTTCACCGGGGAGCTGTTTTTT. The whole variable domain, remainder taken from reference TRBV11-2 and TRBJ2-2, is EAGVAQSPRYKIIEKRQSVAFWCNPISGHATLYWYQQILGQGPKLLIQFQNNGVVDDSQLPKDRFSAERLKGVDSTLKIQPAKLEDSAVYLCASSQTGFTGELFFGEGSRLTVL.